This is a list of T cell receptor beta chains from one sample in a study of read filtering for tumor transcriptome and immune sequencing. MiXCR, applied by TCRdb to the reads, yields one record per CDR3 protein. Here the sample spans 130,000 or so distinct CDR3 sequences, about 13% being singletons. Source material: a population of CD138-negative cells sorted from bone marrow. The receptors originated from a donor older than 35 with multiple myeloma. Both conserved end residues are part of each CDR3. Each record gives: clone size, V gene, J gene, D gene, CDR3 DNA, CDR3 protein. The D gene is left open where the match is weak. Where a row states a size, it is once, few, many or the class of an expanded clone; other rows omit it.

abundance: many; v_gene: TRBV4-1; j_gene: TRBJ1-1; d_gene: TRBD1; CDR3nt: TGCGCCAGCAGCCAAGTGGACAGGGGGCGAAACACTGAAGCTTTCTTT; CDR3aa: CASSQVDRGRNTEAFF
abundance: many; v_gene: TRBV24-1; j_gene: TRBJ2-1; d_gene: TRBD1; CDR3nt: TGTGCCACCAGTGATCCCTCCCGGACAGGGGGCTTCTACAATGAGCAGTTCTTC; CDR3aa: CATSDPSRTGGFYNEQFF
abundance: many; v_gene: TRBV10-3; j_gene: TRBJ1-3; d_gene: -; CDR3nt: TGTGCCTCCCGGGAGGCCGCGAACACCATATATTTT; CDR3aa: CASREAANTIYF
abundance: many; v_gene: TRBV10-3; j_gene: TRBJ2-7; d_gene: TRBD1; CDR3nt: TGTGCCATCGGTGGGACAGGTAGAGCCGAGCAGTACTTC; CDR3aa: CAIGGTGRAEQYF
abundance: many; v_gene: TRBV11-3; j_gene: TRBJ2-7; d_gene: -; CDR3nt: TGTGCCAGCAGTCTAAGTCTAGCACATTCCTACGAGCAGTACTTC; CDR3aa: CASSLSLAHSYEQYF
abundance: many; v_gene: TRBV20-1; j_gene: TRBJ2-1; d_gene: TRBD2; CDR3nt: TGCAGTGCTAGAGAGACTAGCGGGAGTTACAATGAGCAGTTCTTC; CDR3aa: CSARETSGSYNEQFF
abundance: -; v_gene: TRBV9; j_gene: TRBJ2-1; d_gene: TRBD2; CDR3nt: TGTGCCAGCAGCATCAATAGCGGGAACTCCTACAATGAGCAGTCCTTC; CDR3aa: CASSINSGNSYNEQSF
abundance: many; v_gene: TRBV7-2; j_gene: TRBJ2-1; d_gene: -; CDR3nt: TGTGCCAGCAGCTCGGAAGGGTACAATGAGCAGTTCTTC; CDR3aa: CASSSEGYNEQFF
abundance: many; v_gene: TRBV13; j_gene: TRBJ2-1; d_gene: -; CDR3nt: TGTGCCAGCAGGGCCCAAGGCAATGAGCAGTTCTTC; CDR3aa: CASRAQGNEQFF
abundance: many; v_gene: TRBV4-3; j_gene: TRBJ1-3; d_gene: TRBD1; CDR3nt: TGCGCCAGCAGCCCAGGGACAGGTTGGGCAAACACCATATATTTT; CDR3aa: CASSPGTGWANTIYF
abundance: many; v_gene: TRBV19; j_gene: TRBJ2-5; d_gene: -; CDR3nt: TGTGCCAGTAAACAGGGTCCAGAGACCCAGTACTTC; CDR3aa: CASKQGPETQYF
abundance: many; v_gene: TRBV11-3; j_gene: TRBJ1-3; d_gene: -; CDR3nt: TGTGCCAGCAGCTCGACCAGCCACACCATATATTTT; CDR3aa: CASSSTSHTIYF
abundance: many; v_gene: TRBV20-1; j_gene: TRBJ2-1; d_gene: -; CDR3nt: TGCAGTGCGAATAGATACAATGAGCAGTTCTTC; CDR3aa: CSANRYNEQFF